This TCR beta chain was sequenced during a study of OX40 agonist ivuxolimab in advanced cancers. The wider study: Intravenous ivuxolimab was administered to patients every 2 weeks at 0.01 to 10 mg/kg. The dose-escalation cohort was approximately 84% male, with a mean age of around 60 years, ranging about 23 to 79.

The germline gives CDR1 SGHNT, CDR2 YYREEE (reference sequence). The CDR3 is 16 amino acids. The V segment lost 0 bases and the J segment 2 bases; nucleotides outside the gene matches: 6. Cycle 7 day 1, cycle 4 day 1, and baseline were the timepoints at which blood was sampled. Profiled with immunoSEQ multiplex PCR; TCRdb holds only in-frame clones, not every one. The sample lists 90,000 to 150,000 clones; around 87% were seen once. The chain links TRBV5-4 to TRBJ2-7; 9 bases match TRBD1. The specimen comprised CD4+ or CD8+ T cells sorted from blood, sampled in a trial of the OX40 agonist ivuxolimab. The sequence was collected from an adult with an advanced solid tumor such as melanoma, head and neck, liver or kidney cancer. The CDR3 bases are TGTGCCAGCAGCTTGGCCCCCGGGACAGGGACCTACGAGCAGTACTTC. Translated: CASSLAPGTGTYEQYF.